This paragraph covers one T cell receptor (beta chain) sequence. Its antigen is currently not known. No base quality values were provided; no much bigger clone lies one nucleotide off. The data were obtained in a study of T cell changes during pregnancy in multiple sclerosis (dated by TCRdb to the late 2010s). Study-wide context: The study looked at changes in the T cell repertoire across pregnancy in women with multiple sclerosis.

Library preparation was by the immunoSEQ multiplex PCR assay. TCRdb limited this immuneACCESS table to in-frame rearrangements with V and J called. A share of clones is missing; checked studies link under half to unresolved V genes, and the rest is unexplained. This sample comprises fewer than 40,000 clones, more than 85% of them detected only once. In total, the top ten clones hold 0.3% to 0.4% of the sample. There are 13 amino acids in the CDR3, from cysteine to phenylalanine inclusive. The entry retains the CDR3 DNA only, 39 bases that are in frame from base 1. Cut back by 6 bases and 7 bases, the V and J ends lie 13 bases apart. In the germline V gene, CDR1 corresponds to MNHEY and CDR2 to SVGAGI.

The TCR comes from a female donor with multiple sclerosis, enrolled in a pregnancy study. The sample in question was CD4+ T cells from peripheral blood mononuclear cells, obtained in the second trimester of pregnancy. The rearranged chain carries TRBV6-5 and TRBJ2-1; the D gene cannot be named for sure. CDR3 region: CASRLPSTNEQFF. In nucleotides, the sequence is TGTGCCAGCAGGTTACCTTCAACTAATGAGCAGTTCTTC.